Below are 7 T cell receptor beta chains sequenced from a single sample in a study of CD8 T cells in Susac syndrome. cDNA came from approximately 0.5 to 1 ug RNA primed by random hexamers. From the immunoSEQ multiplex PCR reads, TCRdb called clonotypes with MiXCR, one entry per CDR3 protein. The sample contains about 200,000 distinct CDR3 sequences, about 95% of which appear only once. The sequenced sample was CD4+ T cells from PBMCs. These receptors originate from a human donor with multiple sclerosis.

This clonotype was counted a single time. The CDR3, as DNA: TGTGCCAGCAGCTTAGTCGGGGGGGCGGCTGAAGCTTTCTTT. It is translated as CASSLVGGAAEAFF. V is TRBV11-3 and J is TRBJ1-1; D perhaps matches TRBD1 (6 bases). The CDR3 has 14 residues. The germline V gene encodes CDR1 SGHNT and CDR2 YENEEA. Trimming pared 1 base from V and 6 bases from J, leaving 12 bases between.

The chain joins TRBV29-1 to TRBJ2-3; D gene unclear. The CDR3 is made up of 13 amino acids. V was clipped by 2 bases and J by 2 bases, with 8 bases between them. CDR1 and CDR2 from the germline V gene are SQVTM and ANQGSEA. The CDR3 region has the DNA TGCAGCGTTGAACCGCGGACCACAGATACGCAGTATTTT. This encodes CSVEPRTTDTQYF.

The chain recombines TRBV20-1 with TRBJ2-1, with TRBD2 identical over 7 bases. Germline loops: CDR1 DFQATT, CDR2 SNEGSKA (reference sequence). The trim removed 1 base at V and 6 bases at J, leaving 6 bases unmatched. The CDR3 is 14 amino acids. Written as DNA, the CDR3 is TGCAGTGCTAGAGCGTTCCTAGCGGCCAATGAGCAGTTCTTC. This codes for CSARAFLAANEQFF.

V is TRBV6-2 or TRBV6-3 and J is TRBJ2-7, with D possibly matching TRBD2 (5 bases). CDR1 and CDR2 from the germline V gene are MNHEY and SVGEGT. The CDR3 is 12 amino acids. V was shortened by 5 bases and J by 3 bases, with 8 bases between the two germline ends. CDR3 sequence (DNA): TGTGCCAGCAGTGACGGGATCTACGAGCAGTACTTC. Translating it yields CASSDGIYEQYF.

The chain links TRBV2 to TRBJ2-1; 11 bases fit TRBD2. This CDR3 has 17 residues. The junction had 7 bases not matched to a gene; V was cut back by 5 bases and J by 1 base. Germline V CDR1 and CDR2: SNHLY, FYNNEI. CDR3 protein: CASSMTSGTLSYNEQFF. The DNA of the CDR3 is TGTGCCAGCAGTATGACTAGCGGGACCTTGTCCTACAATGAGCAGTTCTTC.

V is TRBV10-3 and J is TRBJ2-5; D remains unclear. Per the germline V gene, CDR1 is ENHRY and CDR2 is SYGVKD. Trimming removed 8 bases at V and 2 bases at J, with 9 bases between. The CDR3 sequence is 12 residues long. CDR3 nucleotide sequence: TGTGCCATCGGCCAGACACAAGAGACCCAGTACTTC. Protein product: CAIGQTQETQYF.

The CDR3 coding sequence is TGCGCCAGCAGCTTAGGGACAGGGGGAATTGGCGCCGGGGAGCTGTTTTTT. Its protein product is CASSLGTGGIGAGELFF. This chain joins TRBV5-1 and TRBJ2-2; 11 nucleotides align to TRBD1. V shed 2 bases, J shed 6 bases, and the junction held 9 bases outside the gene matches. This CDR3 comprises 17 residues. The V gene's germline CDR1 is SGHRS and CDR2 YFSETQ.